Shown below are 2 T cell receptor beta chains from a single sample sequenced in a study of T-cell reconstitution after alpha-beta-depleted transplantation in children. As it was prepared, the TCRbeta library received unique molecular identifiers. TCRdb recomputed calls from the PCR reads with MiXCR, one row per CDR3 protein. Of 700,000 or so distinct CDR3 sequences listed, roughly 13% are singletons. This material consisted of PBMCs, taken before TCRalphabeta/CD19-depleted stem cell transplant. The origin of the receptors is a girl aged 2 to 9 with congenital amegakaryocytic thrombocytopenia, due to receive a stem cell transplant.

In this sample, this clonotype turned up a few times. In nucleotides, the CDR3 is TGCGCCAGCAGCCCGCTTGCGGGAGATGGCTACGAGCAGTACTTC. Protein sequence: CASSPLAGDGYEQYF. This chain connects TRBV5-1 to TRBJ2-7; TRBD2 matches at 7 bases. The CDR3 runs 15 residues. Germline V gives CDR1 SGHRS, CDR2 YFSETQ. V was pared by 4 bases and J by 3 bases, with 10 bases of the junction left unmatched.

The chain is built from TRBV27 and TRBJ1-1; 7 bases line up with TRBD1. J was trimmed by 6 bases and V by 8 bases; bases with no gene match: 12. Germline V gene data show CDR1 as MNHEY and CDR2 as SMNVEV (reference sequence). CDR3 length: 14 residues. CDR3 DNA: TGTGCCAGCGGGGTGGGGACAGTTCCCGCTGAAGCTTTCTTT. Its protein product is CASGVGTVPAEAFF.